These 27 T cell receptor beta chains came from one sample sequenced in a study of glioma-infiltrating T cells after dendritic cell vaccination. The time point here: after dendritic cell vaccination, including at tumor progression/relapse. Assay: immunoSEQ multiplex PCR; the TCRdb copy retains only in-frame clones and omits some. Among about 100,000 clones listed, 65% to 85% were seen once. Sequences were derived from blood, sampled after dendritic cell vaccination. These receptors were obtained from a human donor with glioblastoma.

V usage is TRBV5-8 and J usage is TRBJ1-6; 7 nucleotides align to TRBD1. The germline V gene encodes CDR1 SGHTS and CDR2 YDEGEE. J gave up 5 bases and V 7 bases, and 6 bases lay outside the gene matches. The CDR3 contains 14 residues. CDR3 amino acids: CASDPGQNNSPLHF. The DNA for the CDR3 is TGTGCCAGCGATCCGGGACAGAATAATTCACCCCTCCACTTT.

The CDR3 loop is CALTGSGNTIYF. The CDR3 DNA reads TGTGCCTTGACAGGGTCTGGAAACACCATATATTTT. The J gene is TRBJ1-3, the V gene TRBV30; 7 nucleotides align to TRBD1. Per the germline V gene, CDR1 is GTSNPN and CDR2 is SVGIG (reference sequence). This CDR3 comprises 12 residues. Germline trimming cut 7 bases from V and 1 base from J; bases unmatched to any gene: 1.

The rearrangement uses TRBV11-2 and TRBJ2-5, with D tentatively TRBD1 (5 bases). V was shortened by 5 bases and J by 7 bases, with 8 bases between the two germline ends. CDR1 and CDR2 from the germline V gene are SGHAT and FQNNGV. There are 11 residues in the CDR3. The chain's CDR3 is CASSTQGTQYF. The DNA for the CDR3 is TGTGCCAGCAGCACCCAGGGGACCCAGTACTTC.

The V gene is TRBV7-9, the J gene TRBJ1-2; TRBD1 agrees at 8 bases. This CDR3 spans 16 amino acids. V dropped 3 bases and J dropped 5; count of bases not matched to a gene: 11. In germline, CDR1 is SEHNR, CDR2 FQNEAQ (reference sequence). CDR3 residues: CASSFPEGQDLYGYTF. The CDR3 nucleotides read TGTGCCAGCAGCTTCCCCGAGGGACAGGATCTTTATGGCTACACCTTC.

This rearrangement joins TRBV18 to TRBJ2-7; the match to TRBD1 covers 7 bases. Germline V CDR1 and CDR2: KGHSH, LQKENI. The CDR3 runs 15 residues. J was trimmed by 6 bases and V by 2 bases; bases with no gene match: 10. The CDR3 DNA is TGTGCCAGCTCACCAGGATTAAACAGGGGAGCCGAGCAGTACTTC. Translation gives CASSPGLNRGAEQYF.

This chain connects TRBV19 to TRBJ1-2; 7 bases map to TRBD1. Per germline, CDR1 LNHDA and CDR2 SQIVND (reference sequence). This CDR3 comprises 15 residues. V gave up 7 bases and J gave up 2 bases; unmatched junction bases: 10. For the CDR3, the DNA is TGTGCCAGTATGGCGACAGGGATCTTCAACTATGGCTACACCTTC. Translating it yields CASMATGIFNYGYTF. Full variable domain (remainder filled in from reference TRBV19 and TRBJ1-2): DGGITQSPKYLFRKEGQNVTLSCEQNLNHDAMYWYRQDPGQGLRLIYYSQIVNDFQKGDIAEGYSVSREKKESFPLTVTSAQKNPTAFYLCASMATGIFNYGYTFGSGTRLTVV.

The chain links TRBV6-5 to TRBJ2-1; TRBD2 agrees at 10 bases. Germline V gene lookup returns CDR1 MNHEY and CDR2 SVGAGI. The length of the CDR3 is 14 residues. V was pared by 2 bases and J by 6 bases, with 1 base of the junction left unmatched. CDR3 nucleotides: TGTGCCAGCAGTTACAGCGGGAGGGCCAATGAGCAGTTCTTC. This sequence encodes CASSYSGRANEQFF.

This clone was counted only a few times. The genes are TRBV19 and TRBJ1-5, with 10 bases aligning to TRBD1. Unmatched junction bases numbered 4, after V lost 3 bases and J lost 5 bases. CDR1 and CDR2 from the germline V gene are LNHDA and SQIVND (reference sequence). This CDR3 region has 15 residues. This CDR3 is CASSITGQGDQPQHF. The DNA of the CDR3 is TGTGCCAGTAGTATCACCGGACAGGGGGATCAGCCCCAGCATTTT.

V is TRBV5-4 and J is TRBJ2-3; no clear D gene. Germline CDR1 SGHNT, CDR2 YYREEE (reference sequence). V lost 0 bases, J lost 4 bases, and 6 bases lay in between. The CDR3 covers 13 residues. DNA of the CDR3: TGTGCCAGCAGCTTGGGCAGCGCAGATACGCAGTATTTT. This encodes CASSLGSADTQYF.

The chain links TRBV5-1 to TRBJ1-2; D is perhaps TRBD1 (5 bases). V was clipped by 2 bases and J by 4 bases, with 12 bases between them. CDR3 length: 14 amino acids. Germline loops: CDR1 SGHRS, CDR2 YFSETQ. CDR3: CASSFGGVLYGYTF. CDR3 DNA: TGCGCCAGCAGCTTCGGGGGGGTCCTCTATGGCTACACCTTC.

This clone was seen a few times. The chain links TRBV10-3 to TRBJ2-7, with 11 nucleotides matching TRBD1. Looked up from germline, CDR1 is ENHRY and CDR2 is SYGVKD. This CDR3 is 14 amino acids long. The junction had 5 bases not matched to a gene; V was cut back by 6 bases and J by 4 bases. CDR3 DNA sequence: TGTGCCATCAGGCCGGGACAGGGGGGATACGAGCAGTACTTC. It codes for CAIRPGQGGYEQYF.

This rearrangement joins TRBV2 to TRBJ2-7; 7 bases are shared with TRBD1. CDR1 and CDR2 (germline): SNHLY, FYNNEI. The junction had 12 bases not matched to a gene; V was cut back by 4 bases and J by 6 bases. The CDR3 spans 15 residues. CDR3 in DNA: TGTGCCAGCAGTGTAACCCCCCGACAGGGTGGCGAGCAGTACTTC. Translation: CASSVTPRQGGEQYF.

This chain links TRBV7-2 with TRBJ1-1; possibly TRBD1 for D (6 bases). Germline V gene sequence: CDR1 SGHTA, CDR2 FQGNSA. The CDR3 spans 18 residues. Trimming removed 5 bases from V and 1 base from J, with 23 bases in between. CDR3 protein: CASSRQLGQTLRNTEAFF. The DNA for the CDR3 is TGTGCCAGCAGCCGACAACTAGGACAGACACTACGGAACACTGAAGCTTTCTTT.

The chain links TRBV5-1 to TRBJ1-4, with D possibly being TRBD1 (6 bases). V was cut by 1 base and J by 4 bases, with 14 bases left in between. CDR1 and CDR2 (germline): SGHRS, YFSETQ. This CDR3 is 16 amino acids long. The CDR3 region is CASSLTLTGFNEKLFF. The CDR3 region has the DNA TGCGCCAGCAGCTTGACCCTGACAGGTTTTAATGAAAAACTGTTTTTT.

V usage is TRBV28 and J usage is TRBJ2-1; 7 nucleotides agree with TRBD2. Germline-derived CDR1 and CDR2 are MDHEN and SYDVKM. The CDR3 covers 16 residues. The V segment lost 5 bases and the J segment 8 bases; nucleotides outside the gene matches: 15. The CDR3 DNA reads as TGTGCCAGCAGTGGGGGGGGGACGGTTCTCGGGGATGAGCAGTTCTTC. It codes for CASSGGGTVLGDEQFF.

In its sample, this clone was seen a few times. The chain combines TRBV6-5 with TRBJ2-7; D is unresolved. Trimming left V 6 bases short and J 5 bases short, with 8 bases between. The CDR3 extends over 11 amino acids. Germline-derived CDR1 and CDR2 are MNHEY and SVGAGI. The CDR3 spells CASRIADEQYF. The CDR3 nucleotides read TGTGCCAGCAGGATTGCGGACGAGCAGTACTTC.

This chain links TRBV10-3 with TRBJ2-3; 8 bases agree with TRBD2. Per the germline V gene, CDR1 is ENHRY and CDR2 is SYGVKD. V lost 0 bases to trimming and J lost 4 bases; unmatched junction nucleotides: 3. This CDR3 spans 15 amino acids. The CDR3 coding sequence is TGTGCCATCAGTGAGTCTGCCGGGGGGGCAGATACGCAGTATTTT. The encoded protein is CAISESAGGADTQYF.

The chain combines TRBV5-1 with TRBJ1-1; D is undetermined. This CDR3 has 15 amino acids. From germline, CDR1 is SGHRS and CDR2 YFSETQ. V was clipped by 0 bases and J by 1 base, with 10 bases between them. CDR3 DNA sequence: TGCGCCAGCAGCTTGGTTACGGGATCGAACACTGAAGCTTTCTTT. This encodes CASSLVTGSNTEAFF.

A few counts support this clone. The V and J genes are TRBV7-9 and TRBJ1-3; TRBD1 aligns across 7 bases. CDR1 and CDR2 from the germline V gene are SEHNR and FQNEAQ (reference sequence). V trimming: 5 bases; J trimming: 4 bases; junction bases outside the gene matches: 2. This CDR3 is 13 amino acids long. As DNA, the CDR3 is TGTGCCAGCAGCCCGGGACAGGGAAACACCATATATTTT. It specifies CASSPGQGNTIYF.

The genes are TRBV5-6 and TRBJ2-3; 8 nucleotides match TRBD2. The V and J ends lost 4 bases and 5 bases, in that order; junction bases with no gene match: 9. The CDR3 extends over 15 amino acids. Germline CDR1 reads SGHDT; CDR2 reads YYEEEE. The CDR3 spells CASSLPAGVVDTQYF. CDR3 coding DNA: TGTGCCAGCAGCCTACCAGCGGGGGTGGTAGATACGCAGTATTTT.

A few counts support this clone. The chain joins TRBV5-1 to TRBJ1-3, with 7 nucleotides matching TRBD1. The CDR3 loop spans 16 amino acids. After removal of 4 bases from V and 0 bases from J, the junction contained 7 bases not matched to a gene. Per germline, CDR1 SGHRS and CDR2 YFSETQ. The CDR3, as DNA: TGCGCCAGCAGCCCCCGGACAGGTAGCTCTGGAAACACCATATATTTT. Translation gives CASSPRTGSSGNTIYF.

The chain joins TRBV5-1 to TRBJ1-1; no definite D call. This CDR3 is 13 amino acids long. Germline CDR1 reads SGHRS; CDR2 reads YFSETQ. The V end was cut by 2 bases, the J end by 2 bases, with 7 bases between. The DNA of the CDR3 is TGCGCCAGCAGCTTTAAGCCCAACACTGAAGCTTTCTTT. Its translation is CASSFKPNTEAFF.

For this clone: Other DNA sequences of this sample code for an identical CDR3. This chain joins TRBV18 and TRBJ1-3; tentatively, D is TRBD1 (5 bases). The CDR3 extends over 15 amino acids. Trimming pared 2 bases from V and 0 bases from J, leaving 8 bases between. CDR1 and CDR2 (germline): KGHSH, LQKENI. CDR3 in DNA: TGTGCCAGCTCACCAAACCAGGGCTCTGGAAACACCATATATTTT. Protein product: CASSPNQGSGNTIYF.

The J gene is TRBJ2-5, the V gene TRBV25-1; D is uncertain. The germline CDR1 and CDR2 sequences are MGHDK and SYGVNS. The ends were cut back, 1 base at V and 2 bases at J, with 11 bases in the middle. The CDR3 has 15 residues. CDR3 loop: CASSESRGVQETQYF. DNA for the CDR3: TGTGCCAGCAGTGAATCCCGAGGAGTTCAAGAGACCCAGTACTTC. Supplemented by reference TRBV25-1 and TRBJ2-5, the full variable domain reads EADIYQTPRYLVIGTGKKITLECSQTMGHDKMYWYQQDPGMELHLIHYSYGVNSTEKGDLSSESTVSRIRTEHFPLTLESARPSHTSQYLCASSESRGVQETQYFGPGTRLLVL.

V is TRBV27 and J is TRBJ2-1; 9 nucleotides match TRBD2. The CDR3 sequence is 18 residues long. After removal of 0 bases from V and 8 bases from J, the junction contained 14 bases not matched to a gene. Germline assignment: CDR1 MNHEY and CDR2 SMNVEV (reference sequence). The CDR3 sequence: CASSLSIGWVGTSYEQFF. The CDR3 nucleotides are TGTGCCAGCAGTTTATCGATCGGTTGGGTCGGGACTAGCTATGAGCAGTTCTTC.

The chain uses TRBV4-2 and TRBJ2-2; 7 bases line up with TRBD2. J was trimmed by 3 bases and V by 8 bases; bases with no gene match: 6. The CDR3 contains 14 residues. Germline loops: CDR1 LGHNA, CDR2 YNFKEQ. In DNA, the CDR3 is TGTGCCAGCGCGGGAGTTACGTACACCGGGGAGCTGTTTTTT. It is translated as CASAGVTYTGELFF.

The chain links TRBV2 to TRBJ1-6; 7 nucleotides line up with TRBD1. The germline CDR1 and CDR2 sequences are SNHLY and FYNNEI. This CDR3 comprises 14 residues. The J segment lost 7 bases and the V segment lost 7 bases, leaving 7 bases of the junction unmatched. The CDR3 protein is CASTRTGSNSPLHF. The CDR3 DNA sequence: TGTGCCAGCACCCGGACAGGATCAAATTCACCCCTCCACTTT.